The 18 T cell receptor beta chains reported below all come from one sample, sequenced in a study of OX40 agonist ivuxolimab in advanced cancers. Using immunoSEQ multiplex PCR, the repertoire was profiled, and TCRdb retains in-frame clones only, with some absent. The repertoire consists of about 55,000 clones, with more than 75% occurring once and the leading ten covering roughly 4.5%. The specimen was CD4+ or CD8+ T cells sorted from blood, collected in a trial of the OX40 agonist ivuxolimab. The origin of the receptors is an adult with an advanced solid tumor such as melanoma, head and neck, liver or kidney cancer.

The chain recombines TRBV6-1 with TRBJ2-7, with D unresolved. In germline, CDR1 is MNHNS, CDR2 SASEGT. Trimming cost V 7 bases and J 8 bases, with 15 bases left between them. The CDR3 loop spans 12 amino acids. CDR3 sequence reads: CASNLGASQQYF. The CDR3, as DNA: TGTGCCAGCAACCTAGGAGCGTCTCAGCAGTACTTC.

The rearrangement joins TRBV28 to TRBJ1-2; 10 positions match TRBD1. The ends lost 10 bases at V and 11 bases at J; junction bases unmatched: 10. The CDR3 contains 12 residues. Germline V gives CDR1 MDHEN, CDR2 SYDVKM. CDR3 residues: CAIPEGQGRYTF. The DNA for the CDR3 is TGTGCCATCCCCGAGGGACAGGGGAGGTACACCTTC.

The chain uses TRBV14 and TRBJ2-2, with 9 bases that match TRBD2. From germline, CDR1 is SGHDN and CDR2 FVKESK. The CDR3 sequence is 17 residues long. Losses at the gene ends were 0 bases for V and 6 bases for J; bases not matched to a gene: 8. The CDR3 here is CASSQDRGGRAAGELFF. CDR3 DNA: TGTGCCAGCAGCCAAGATCGTGGCGGGAGGGCCGCCGGGGAGCTGTTTTTT.

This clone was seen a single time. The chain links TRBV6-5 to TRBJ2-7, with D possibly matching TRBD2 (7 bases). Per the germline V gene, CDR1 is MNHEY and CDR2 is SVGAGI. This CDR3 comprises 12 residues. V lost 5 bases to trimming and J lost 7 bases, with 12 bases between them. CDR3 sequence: CASSLRGGEQYF. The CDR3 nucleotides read TGTGCCAGCAGTCTCAGGGGAGGGGAGCAGTACTTC.

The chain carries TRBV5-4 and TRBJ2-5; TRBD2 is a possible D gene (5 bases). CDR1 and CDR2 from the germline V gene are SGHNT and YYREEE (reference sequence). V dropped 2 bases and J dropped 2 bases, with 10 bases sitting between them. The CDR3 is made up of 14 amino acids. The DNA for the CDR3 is TGTGCCAGCAGCTTACTGGGGAGTCAAGAGACCCAGTACTTC. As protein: CASSLLGSQETQYF.

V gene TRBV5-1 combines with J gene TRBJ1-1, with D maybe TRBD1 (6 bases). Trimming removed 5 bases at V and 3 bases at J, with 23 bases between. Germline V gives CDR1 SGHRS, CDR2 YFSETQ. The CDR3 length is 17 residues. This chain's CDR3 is CASRSRGDTRGDTEAFF. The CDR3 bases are TGCGCCAGCAGGTCCCGAGGGGACACAAGAGGGGACACTGAAGCTTTCTTT.

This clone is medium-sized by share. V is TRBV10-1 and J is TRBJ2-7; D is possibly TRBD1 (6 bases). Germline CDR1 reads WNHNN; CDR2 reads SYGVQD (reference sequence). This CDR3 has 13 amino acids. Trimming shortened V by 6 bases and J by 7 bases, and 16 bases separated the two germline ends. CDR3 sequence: CASSIQGRGEQYF. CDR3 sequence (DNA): TGCGCCAGCAGCATACAGGGTAGAGGAGAGCAGTACTTC.

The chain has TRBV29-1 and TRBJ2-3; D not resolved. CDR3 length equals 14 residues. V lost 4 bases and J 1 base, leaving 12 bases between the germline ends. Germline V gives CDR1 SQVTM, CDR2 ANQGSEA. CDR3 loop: CSVGPNDGTDTQYF. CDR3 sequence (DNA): TGCAGCGTTGGGCCCAACGACGGCACAGATACGCAGTATTTT.

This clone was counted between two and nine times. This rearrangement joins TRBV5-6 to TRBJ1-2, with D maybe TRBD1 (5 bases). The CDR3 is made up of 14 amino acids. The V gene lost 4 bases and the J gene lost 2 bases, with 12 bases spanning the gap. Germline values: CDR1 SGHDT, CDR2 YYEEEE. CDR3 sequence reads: CASSPGAGNYGYTF. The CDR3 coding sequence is TGTGCCAGCAGCCCCGGAGCAGGGAACTATGGCTACACCTTC. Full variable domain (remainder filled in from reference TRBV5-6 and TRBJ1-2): DAGVTQSPTHLIKTRGQQVTLRCSPKSGHDTVSWYQQALGQGPQFIFQYYEEEERQRGNFPDRFSGHQFPNYSSELNVNALLLGDSALYLCASSPGAGNYGYTFGSGTRLTVV.

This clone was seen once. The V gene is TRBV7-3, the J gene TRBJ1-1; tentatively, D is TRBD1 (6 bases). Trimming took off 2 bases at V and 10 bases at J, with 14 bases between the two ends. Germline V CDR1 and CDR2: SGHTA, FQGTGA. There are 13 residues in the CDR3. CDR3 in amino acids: CASSLLWDKGAFF. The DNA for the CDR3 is TGTGCCAGCAGCTTATTGTGGGACAAGGGAGCTTTCTTT.

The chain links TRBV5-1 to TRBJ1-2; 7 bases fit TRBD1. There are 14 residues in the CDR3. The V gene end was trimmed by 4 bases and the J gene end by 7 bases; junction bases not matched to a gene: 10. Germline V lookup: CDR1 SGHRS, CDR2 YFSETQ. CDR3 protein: CASSAGTDVRGYTF. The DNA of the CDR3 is TGCGCCAGCAGCGCCGGGACAGATGTGCGTGGCTACACCTTC.

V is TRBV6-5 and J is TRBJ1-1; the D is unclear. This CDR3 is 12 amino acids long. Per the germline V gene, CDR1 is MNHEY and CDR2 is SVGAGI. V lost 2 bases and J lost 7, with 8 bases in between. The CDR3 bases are TGTGCCAGCAGTTACGGGTCGGGTGAAGCTTTCTTT. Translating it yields CASSYGSGEAFF.

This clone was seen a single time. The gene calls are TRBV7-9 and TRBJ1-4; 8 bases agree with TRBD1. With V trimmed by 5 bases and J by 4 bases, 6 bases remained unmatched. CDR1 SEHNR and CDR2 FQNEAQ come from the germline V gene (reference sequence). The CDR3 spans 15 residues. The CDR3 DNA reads TGTGCCAGCAGCCACAAACAGGGGGGTAATGAAAAACTGTTTTTT. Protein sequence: CASSHKQGGNEKLFF.

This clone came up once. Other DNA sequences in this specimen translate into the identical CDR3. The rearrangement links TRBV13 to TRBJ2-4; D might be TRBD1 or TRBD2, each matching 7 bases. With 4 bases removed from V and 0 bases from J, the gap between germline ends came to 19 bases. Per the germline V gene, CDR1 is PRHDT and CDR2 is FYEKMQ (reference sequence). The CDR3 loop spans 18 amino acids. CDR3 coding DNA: TGTGCCAGCAGCTCGACAGCGGGACAGCGTGTAGCCAAAAACATTCAGTACTTC. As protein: CASSSTAGQRVAKNIQYF. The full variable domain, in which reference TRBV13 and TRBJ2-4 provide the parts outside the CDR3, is AAGVIQSPRHLIKEKRETATLKCYPIPRHDTVYWYQQGPGQDPQFLISFYEKMQSDKGSIPDRFSAQQFSDYHSELNMSSLELGDSALYFCASSSTAGQRVAKNIQYFGAGTRLSVL.

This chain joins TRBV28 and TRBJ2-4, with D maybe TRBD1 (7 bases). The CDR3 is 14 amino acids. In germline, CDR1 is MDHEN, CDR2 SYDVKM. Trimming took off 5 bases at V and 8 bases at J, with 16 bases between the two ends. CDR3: CASSRALRGDIQYF. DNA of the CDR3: TGTGCCAGCAGTAGGGCCCTCAGGGGGGACATTCAGTACTTC.

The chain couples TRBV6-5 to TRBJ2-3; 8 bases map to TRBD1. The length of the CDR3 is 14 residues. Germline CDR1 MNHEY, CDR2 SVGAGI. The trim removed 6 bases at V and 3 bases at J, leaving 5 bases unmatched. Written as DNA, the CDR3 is TGTGCCAGCAGCCGCCGGGACAGGACAGATACGCAGTATTTT. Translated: CASSRRDRTDTQYF.

In DNA form, the CDR3 reads TGTGCCAGCAGCTTATATTCGATTTCGACGGGGAGCTCCTACGAGCAGTACTTC. Translating it yields CASSLYSISTGSSYEQYF. The V gene is TRBV11-2, the J gene TRBJ2-7, with D possibly matching TRBD2 (5 bases). V lost 2 bases to trimming and J lost 0 bases, with 20 bases between them. From germline, CDR1 is SGHAT and CDR2 FQNNGV. The CDR3 spans 18 residues.

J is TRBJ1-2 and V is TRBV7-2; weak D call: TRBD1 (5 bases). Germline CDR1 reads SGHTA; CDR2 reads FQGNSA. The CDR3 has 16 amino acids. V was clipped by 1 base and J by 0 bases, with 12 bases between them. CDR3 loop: CASSLVGGLTNYGYTF. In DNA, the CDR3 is TGTGCCAGCAGCTTAGTTGGGGGTTTGACTAACTATGGCTACACCTTC.